Given below is one T cell receptor (beta chain) in context. Which antigen it targets is not known. Base-call qualities are not available, and no considerably larger clone is one nucleotide away. Using the deep immunoSEQ assay, TCR CDR3 regions were amplified from genomic DNA by multiplex PCR. Extracted genomic DNA from each cell subset was distributed evenly across all wells of several immunoSEQ 96-well plates, and each plate was treated as a replicate. For sorted subsets, 150 to 250 ng of genomic DNA, equivalent to some 33,000 T cell genomes, went into each replicate PCR. The purified libraries were quantified using a Qubit 3.0 fluorometer, sized with a Bioanalyzer 2100, and then quantified again using the KAPA Library Quantification kit. Every immunoSEQ 96-well plate was sequenced on a dedicated single-read 150-cycle Illumina NextSeq 550 flow cell. On the study's bioinformatics: Because only junctional sequences without quality scores were contained in the immunoSEQ output, filtering matching that applied to full-length reads could not be performed. To assign V/J genes and CDR3, sequences were annotated against IMGT germline references using PyIR, a Python wrapper for IgBLAST v1.9. Any read was removed if the V/J assignment was weak (E-value above 1e-6), the CDR3 was missing, or the read contained stop codons, out-of-frame junctions, or ambiguous translated residues. V3J clonotypes were defined as sequences sharing an identical inferred V gene, J gene, and CDR3 amino acid sequence. The percentage overlap between two repertoires was calculated by dividing the number of shared unique clonotypes by the size of the smaller repertoire. RTK rarefaction, the Chao1 estimator, and Recon v2.1 estimates of unobserved clonotypes were used to assess repertoire richness. Generation probabilities for all TCRbeta clonotypes obtained by the gDNA method from several donors were computed using OLGA. The source is immuneACCESS, and TCRdb retained only in-frame sequences with V and J called. Part of the clones is not carried over; for the studies checked, unresolved V genes explain less than half of this, and the remainder is unexplained. V and J calls and clone size are as listed in that table; D and trimming were resolved from the DNA. Counted in this sample were around 600,000 clones; approximately 95% of them appeared once. The ten biggest clones cover 0.095% to 0.14% of the sample.

For the CD8 naive samples, CD45RO-negative cells were positively selected for CCR7, yielding a CD45RA+CCR7+ population from which TemRA cells were excluded. Healthy HIV-negative adults with no recently reported acute infections or vaccinations were included as donors. Only Caucasian adults living in Nashville, Tennessee, USA were represented among the donors. Blood was obtained by leukapheresis, after which PBMCs were separated by Ficoll-Histopaque density gradient centrifugation and cryopreserved in liquid nitrogen vapor phase. Purity and quantity of every magnetically sorted T cell population were checked by analytical flow cytometry. Each sorted fraction had its genomic DNA isolated and then quantified by UV absorbance on a Nanodrop 2000c. The data originate from a study of shared clonotypes between healthy human individuals (dated by TCRdb to the early 2020s). Turning to the overall study: Two women and three men aged 18 to 49 years were included in the cohort. For each donor, CD4 naive and CD4 memory were each given three plates, CD8 naive was given two plates, and CD8 memory was given one plate. The study deeply sequenced blood TCR repertoires of five healthy adults to estimate repertoire size and the extent of clonotype sharing between individuals. Libraries were prepared and TCR repertoires were sequenced by different laboratories using diverse techniques, in order to increase sequencing depth and limit assay-specific biases. Between about 0.85 and 9.5 billion PBMCs per donor were obtained by leukapheresis. The investigation overall reported the following: Naive subsets generally had larger estimated clonotype richness than memory subsets. Higher generation probabilities were observed for clonotypes shared by all four sorted-subset donors than for non-shared clonotypes. Pairwise subsampling indicated that sequencing depth was expected to affect the degree of clonotype sharing among donors. Sampling was limited to blood, and TCR repertoires in tissue likely differ from TCR repertoires in blood. Even with the large sequencing depth, rarefaction of the sorted-subset datasets indicated that sequencing was incomplete. When a handful of donors were compared, the shared fraction of clonotypes was about 5.5% for naive CD4, less than 4% for naive CD8, 2% to 2.5% for memory CD4, and around 0.37% for memory CD8. The genetic and exposure-history diversity represented was limited by the small number of donors.

The CDR3 measures 13 amino acids from cysteine to phenylalanine. Only the CDR3 DNA stays, 39 bases, in frame from base 1. The germline V gene (reference sequence) specifies MNHNY as CDR1 and SVGAGI as CDR2. Trimming takes 7 bases off V and 6 bases off J; junction bases not matched to a gene: 8. The sequence came from a woman aged 25 to 39 in good health. Recombination joined TRBV6-6 with TRBJ1-1; 7 junctional bases match TRBD1. Sequencing was performed on naive CD8+ T cells sorted from blood. The meaning of the sample's cell subset or site label: CD45RA+CCR7+. For the CDR3, the sequence is CASNDRVESEAFF. The bases are TGTGCCAGCAACGACAGGGTAGAGTCTGAAGCTTTCTTT.